This T cell receptor (beta chain) was sequenced for a study of spatial heterogeneity in lung cancer. Whole-study context: The donors comprised 60 to 85 untreated early-stage non-small cell lung cancer patients.

From the 5' RACE reads, TCRdb called clonotypes with MiXCR, one entry per CDR3 protein. The sample records about 120,000 distinct CDR3 sequences, 10% to 15% being singletons. Per the germline V gene, CDR1 is ENHRY and CDR2 is SYGVKD. CDR3 length equals 14 residues. V gave up 5 bases and J gave up 3 bases; unmatched junction bases: 5. Indicated time point: blood at routine non-recurrence follow-up after resection. From tumor, nontumor lung or frozen PBMC, whole RNA was taken unsorted for sequencing. This chain joins TRBV10-3 and TRBJ1-1; 8 nucleotides align to TRBD1. Specimen: PBMCs, collected at follow-up. This receptor was identified in a male donor with early-stage non-small cell lung cancer. This CDR3 is CAISSRGLDTEAFF. The DNA for the CDR3 is TGTGCCATCAGTTCCAGGGGGCTTGACACTGAAGCTTTCTTT.